This passage covers 30 T cell receptor beta chains from one sample sequenced in a study of blood T cell repertoires in COVID-19. The method was immunoSEQ multiplex PCR; TCRdb's version includes in-frame clones alone and lacks a portion of them. The table records approximately 190,000 clones, approximately 92% of them present only once. Sequenced: peripheral blood. The receptors shown here come from a man aged 45-60 years with acute or convalescent COVID-19.

The rearrangement links TRBV9 to TRBJ1-2; 11 bases map to TRBD1. Germline values: CDR1 SGDLS, CDR2 YYNGEE. This CDR3 comprises 15 residues. With 4 bases clipped from V and 4 bases from J, the junction kept 6 bases outside the gene matches. The CDR3 region has the DNA TGTGCCAGCAGCCCACGGACAGGGGGCGTCTATGGCTACACCTTC. It codes for CASSPRTGGVYGYTF.

The rearrangement uses TRBV19 and TRBJ2-1, with 9 bases fitting TRBD2. In germline, CDR1 is LNHDA, CDR2 SQIVND (reference sequence). The CDR3 is 14 residues long. Trimming cost V 3 bases and J 12 bases; bases outside gene matches: 9. CDR3 region: CASSIQTSGTSQFF. The CDR3 bases are TGTGCCAGTAGTATCCAGACTAGCGGTACTTCGCAGTTCTTC.

This rearrangement joins TRBV7-9 to TRBJ2-3, with D unclear. Trimming took off 3 bases at V and 2 bases at J, with 12 bases between the two ends. Germline lookup yields CDR1 SEHNR and CDR2 FQNEAQ (reference sequence). The CDR3 length is 15 residues. The CDR3, as DNA: TGTGCCAGCAGCTTTACTCCGTCTCCCACAGATACGCAGTATTTT. Protein product: CASSFTPSPTDTQYF.

The chain uses TRBV7-6 and TRBJ1-3, with a weak D call TRBD1 (6 bases). Trimming took off 5 bases at V and 1 base at J, with 15 bases between the two ends. CDR1 SGHVS and CDR2 FNYEAQ come from the germline V gene. The CDR3 runs 16 residues. The CDR3 spells CASSLGQRSSGNTIYF. The CDR3 region has the DNA TGTGCCAGCAGCCTAGGACAGAGGTCTTCTGGAAACACCATATATTTT.

The chain couples TRBV6-1 to TRBJ2-7, with 9 bases identical to TRBD1. Per the germline V gene, CDR1 is MNHNS and CDR2 is SASEGT. The J segment lost 2 bases and the V segment lost 6 bases, leaving 2 bases of the junction unmatched. This CDR3 comprises 13 residues. CDR3 DNA: TGTGCCAGCAGGGGGACAGGGACCTACGAGCAGTACTTC. The encoded protein is CASRGTGTYEQYF.

The chain recombines TRBV3-1 (or the pseudogene TRBV3-2) with TRBJ2-1; D is unresolved. The CDR3 is made up of 12 amino acids. The V gene's germline CDR1 is LGHDT and CDR2 YNNKEL (reference sequence). Deletions cut 6 bases from V and 6 bases from J, with 9 bases between. The CDR3 DNA sequence: TGTGCCAGCAGTTCCAGGTTCAATGAGCAGTTCTTC. Its protein is CASSSRFNEQFF.

The chain couples TRBV2 to TRBJ2-1, with TRBD1 identical over 12 bases. The germline CDR1 and CDR2 sequences are SNHLY and FYNNEI. The CDR3 runs 15 residues. V lost 6 bases to trimming and J lost 3 bases; unmatched junction nucleotides: 3. CDR3 region: CASRGQGAGYNEQFF. CDR3 DNA sequence: TGTGCCAGCAGGGGACAGGGGGCCGGCTACAATGAGCAGTTCTTC.

The rearrangement links TRBV7-8 to TRBJ2-2, with D tentatively TRBD2 (5 bases). The CDR3 extends over 17 amino acids. The germline CDR1 and CDR2 sequences are SGHVS and FQNEAQ. The ends were cut back, 6 bases at V and 4 bases at J, with 21 bases in the middle. As DNA, the CDR3 is TGTGCCAGCAGACGAGATAGTGGCGGGCGTGGCACCGGGGAGCTGTTTTTT. Translation gives CASRRDSGGRGTGELFF.

This rearrangement joins TRBV28 to TRBJ1-5, with 7 bases aligning to TRBD1. From germline, CDR1 is MDHEN and CDR2 SYDVKM. The ends lost 4 bases at V and 5 bases at J; junction bases unmatched: 11. This CDR3 contains 16 residues. The chain's CDR3 is CASSSQTGRRDQPQHF. In nucleotides, the CDR3 is TGTGCCAGCAGTTCCCAGACAGGGCGGAGGGATCAGCCCCAGCATTTT.

V and J are TRBV18 and TRBJ1-6; the D gene is possibly TRBD1 (6 bases). Germline CDR1 is KGHSH and CDR2 is LQKENI. The CDR3 is made up of 13 amino acids. Between the trimmed V and J ends, which lost 5 bases and 10 bases, there was a span of 12 bases. Here the CDR3 DNA reads TGTGCCAGCTCATGGGACAAAACCTCACCCCTCCACTTT. This translates into CASSWDKTSPLHF.

The chain is built from TRBV7-8 and TRBJ1-5; D is unclear. V was pared by 5 bases and J by 4 bases, with 24 bases between. The CDR3 length is 18 residues. The germline gives CDR1 SGHVS, CDR2 FQNEAQ. CDR3 coding DNA: TGTGCCAGCAGCCCTTCCATTCTTGTCGTGGCCTCAAATCAGCCCCAGCATTTT. Protein product: CASSPSILVVASNQPQHF.

The sample holds one count of this clone. The V gene is TRBV3-1 (or the pseudogene TRBV3-2), the J gene TRBJ1-2; the D gene is possibly TRBD1 (6 bases). Germline assignment: CDR1 LGHDT and CDR2 YNNKEL (reference sequence). There are 14 residues in the CDR3. The germline V and J ends were trimmed by 0 bases and 8 bases, with 13 bases remaining between them. The CDR3 here is CASSQDREGEGYTF. The CDR3 region has the DNA TGTGCCAGCAGCCAAGATAGGGAGGGGGAAGGCTACACCTTC.

V and J are TRBV11-2 and TRBJ2-5; TRBD2 might be the D (6 bases). Germline CDR1 reads SGHAT; CDR2 reads FQNNGV. The CDR3 loop spans 14 amino acids. The V end lost 2 bases, the J end lost 4 bases, and 11 bases lay between the germline ends. Here the CDR3 reads CASSLLASAETQYF. The CDR3 nucleotides are TGTGCCAGCAGCTTACTGGCTAGCGCAGAGACCCAGTACTTC. The whole variable domain, filled in from reference TRBV11-2 and TRBJ2-5, reads EAGVAQSPRYKIIEKRQSVAFWCNPISGHATLYWYQQILGQGPKLLIQFQNNGVVDDSQLPKDRFSAERLKGVDSTLKIQPAKLEDSAVYLCASSLLASAETQYFGPGTRLLVL.

The chain couples TRBV27 to TRBJ1-1, with 10 bases lining up with TRBD1. The CDR3 covers 15 residues. CDR1 is MNHEY, CDR2 SMNVEV, per germline (reference sequence). Losses at the gene ends were 4 bases for V and 0 bases for J; bases not matched to a gene: 2. The CDR3 here is CASSSTGGMNTEAFF. CDR3 coding DNA: TGTGCCAGCAGTTCGACAGGGGGCATGAACACTGAAGCTTTCTTT.

This chain's CDR3 is CASRLYSYNSPLHF. The CDR3 DNA is TGTGCCAGCAGGCTATACAGCTATAATTCACCCCTCCACTTT. V usage is TRBV28 and J usage is TRBJ1-6; D is ambiguous. CDR1 is MDHEN and CDR2 is SYDVKM in the germline V gene. Trimming pared 6 bases from V and 3 bases from J, leaving 9 bases between. CDR3 size: 14 residues.

The chain combines TRBV15 with TRBJ1-2; TRBD1 agrees at 9 bases. CDR1 and CDR2 (germline): LNHNV, YYDKDF (reference sequence). The CDR3 length is 14 residues. The V segment lost 6 bases and the J segment 4 bases; nucleotides outside the gene matches: 6. The CDR3 coding sequence is TGTGCCACCAGTAGCGGACAGGGGAGCTATGGCTACACCTTC. Protein sequence: CATSSGQGSYGYTF.

The rearrangement uses TRBV25-1 and TRBJ1-2, with D hard to call. This CDR3 has 14 residues. Trimming pared 8 bases from V and 10 bases from J, leaving 23 bases between. The germline V gene has CDR1 MGHDK and CDR2 SYGVNS. The CDR3 region is CASLPPGRRWAYTF. The CDR3 nucleotides are TGTGCCAGCCTTCCCCCCGGACGGAGGTGGGCCTACACCTTC.

This clone was detected once. The rearrangement links TRBV9 to TRBJ2-1; 10 positions match TRBD2. From germline, CDR1 is SGDLS and CDR2 YYNGEE. This CDR3 is built from 14 residues. Trimming removed 3 bases from V and 3 bases from J; junction bases left unmatched: 0. CDR3 sequence: CASSGLAGYNEQFF. Written as DNA, the CDR3 is TGTGCCAGCAGCGGACTAGCGGGCTACAATGAGCAGTTCTTC. Variable domain in full (rest from reference TRBV9 and TRBJ2-1): DSGVTQTPKHLITATGQRVTLRCSPRSGDLSVYWYQQSLDQGLQFLIQYYNGEERAKGNILERFSAQQFPDLHSELNLSSLELGDSALYFCASSGLAGYNEQFFGPGTRLTVL.

This chain joins TRBV4-1 and TRBJ2-5; 11 positions agree with TRBD2. The germline CDR1 and CDR2 sequences are MGHRA and YSYEKL. This CDR3 is 17 amino acids long. V dropped 1 base and J dropped 4; count of bases not matched to a gene: 8. The CDR3 DNA reads as TGCGCCAGCAGCCAAGTGTTGGTAGCGGGGGGGCTAGAGACCCAGTACTTC. It translates to CASSQVLVAGGLETQYF.

This clone has a single count. The chain recombines TRBV18 with TRBJ2-7; tentatively, D is TRBD1 (6 bases). The CDR3 totals 15 residues. Between the trimmed V and J ends, which lost 5 bases and 2 bases, there was a span of 16 bases. CDR1 is KGHSH, CDR2 LQKENI, per germline. CDR3 in DNA: TGTGCCAGCTCAACTACAGGGACAATAACCTACGAGCAGTACTTC. Encoded protein: CASSTTGTITYEQYF.

The chain employs TRBV7-2 and TRBJ2-3; 11 bases are a match to TRBD1. Germline trimming cut 5 bases from V and 1 base from J; bases unmatched to any gene: 2. The germline V gene has CDR1 SGHTA and CDR2 FQGNSA. The CDR3 contains 15 residues. The CDR3 protein is CASSRTGGGTDTQYF. The CDR3 DNA follows: TGTGCCAGCAGCAGGACAGGGGGCGGCACAGATACGCAGTATTTT.

CDR3 residues: CASSRTSRQGSEAFF. Written as DNA, the CDR3 is TGTGCCAGCAGTCGAACCTCCCGACAGGGTAGTGAAGCTTTCTTT. The chain carries TRBV6-5 and TRBJ1-1; 7 bases match TRBD1. Per germline, CDR1 MNHEY and CDR2 SVGAGI. The CDR3 contains 15 residues. The V gene end was trimmed by 5 bases and the J gene end by 7 bases; junction bases not matched to a gene: 13.

The CDR3, as DNA: TGTGCCATCAGTGAAGTTCTTGACAGCTCGAACACCGGGGAGCTGTTTTTT. This sequence encodes CAISEVLDSSNTGELFF. This chain connects TRBV10-3 to TRBJ2-2; D is possibly TRBD1 (5 bases). Germline V lookup: CDR1 ENHRY, CDR2 SYGVKD. This CDR3 region has 17 residues. Trimming left V 3 bases short and J 0 bases short, with 14 bases between.

The gene calls are TRBV12-5 and TRBJ2-2, with 11 bases lining up with TRBD1. The CDR3 covers 18 residues. V lost 1 base and J lost 5; bases outside the gene matches: 9. The germline CDR1 and CDR2 sequences are LGHNT and FRNRAP. The CDR3 protein is CASGLAWTGGVWTGELFF. CDR3 DNA sequence: TGTGCTAGTGGTTTGGCGTGGACAGGGGGCGTTTGGACCGGGGAGCTGTTTTTT.

This chain uses TRBV10-3 with TRBJ2-3, with 9 bases identical to TRBD1. This CDR3 spans 13 amino acids. Trimming cost V 10 bases and J 6 bases; bases outside gene matches: 8. Per germline, CDR1 ENHRY and CDR2 SYGVKD. The CDR3 DNA sequence: TGTGCCAGCCGGGACAGGGATTTGGATACGCAGTATTTT. Protein product: CASRDRDLDTQYF.

The V gene is TRBV18, the J gene TRBJ1-1; D possibly corresponds to TRBD1 (5 bases). Germline V gene sequence: CDR1 KGHSH, CDR2 LQKENI. This CDR3 contains 13 residues. Trimming stripped 3 bases from V and 4 bases from J, with 9 bases between. The CDR3 sequence is CASSPGGVTEAFF. The CDR3, as DNA: TGTGCCAGCTCACCGGGGGGTGTCACTGAAGCTTTCTTT. Filled out from reference TRBV18 and TRBJ1-1, the complete variable domain reads NAGVMQNPRHLVRRRGQEARLRCSPMKGHSHVYWYRQLPEEGLKFMVYLQKENIIDESGMPKERFSAEFPKEGPSILRIQQVVRGDSAAYFCASSPGGVTEAFFGQGTRLTVV.

V and J are TRBV9 and TRBJ2-1, with 16 bases that match TRBD2. Germline CDR1 is SGDLS and CDR2 is YYNGEE. J was trimmed by 8 bases and V by 3 bases; bases with no gene match: 5. The CDR3 contains 16 residues. In DNA form, the CDR3 reads TGTGCCAGCAGCGCCGGGACTAGCGGGAGGGCGTATGAGCAGTTCTTC. Translation gives CASSAGTSGRAYEQFF.

The V and J genes are TRBV12-3 or TRBV12-4 and TRBJ2-3; D gene unclear. V shed 6 bases and J shed 0 bases, with 4 bases lying between them. The CDR3 is 12 residues long. In DNA, the CDR3 is TGTGCCAGCAGCACAAGCACAGATACGCAGTATTTT. Amino acid sequence: CASSTSTDTQYF.

The chain recombines TRBV7-2 with TRBJ1-3; 10 nucleotides match TRBD1. The germline CDR1 and CDR2 sequences are SGHTA and FQGNSA. V lost 5 bases, J lost 6 bases, and 7 bases stayed unmatched. The CDR3 runs 15 residues. The CDR3 nucleotides are TGTGCCAGCAGCCAAGACAGGGGGCTTGTAAACACCATATATTTT. The encoded protein is CASSQDRGLVNTIYF.

This sequence joins TRBV7-2 and TRBJ1-2, with D possibly being TRBD1 (6 bases). Germline lookup yields CDR1 SGHTA and CDR2 FQGNSA. CDR3 size: 14 residues. Trimming stripped 2 bases from V and 4 bases from J, with 11 bases between. CDR3 amino acids: CASSLYGQLYGYTF. In DNA form, the CDR3 reads TGTGCCAGCAGCTTATACGGACAGCTCTATGGCTACACCTTC.